Listed below are T cell receptor beta chains from one sample, sequenced in a study of cytomegalovirus exposure and HLA in healthy donors. Some clones are missing from TCRdb's copy, which holds only in-frame ones; the method was immunoSEQ multiplex PCR. The sample includes under 65,000 clones, about 95% of them seen just once. Sequencing used PBMCs. Every receptor here comes from a woman between 18 and 29 years old in good health and CMV-seropositive. Both conserved end residues are part of each CDR3. A D gene is named only where the DNA matches it firmly. For some rows the clone size is stated as once, few or many, or as a class when expanded; others skip it.

clone_size | d_call | j_call | v_call | cdr3_nt | cdr3_aa
- | TRBD1 | TRBJ1-2 | TRBV27 | TGTGCCAGCAGTTCGGGACAGGGGGCAGACTATGGCTACACCTTC | CASSSGQGADYGYTF
once | - | TRBJ1-5 | TRBV4-1 | TGCGCCAGCAGCCAAGTGACAGATAATCAGCCCCAGCATTTT | CASSQVTDNQPQHF
- | TRBD2 | TRBJ2-1 | TRBV28 | TGTGCCAGCAGGAAGGGACTAGCGGGTCCTGGGGAGCAGTTCTTC | CASRKGLAGPGEQFF
- | TRBD1 | TRBJ2-3 | TRBV5-6 | TGTGCCAGCAGCTTCTTGACAGGGTCCAACACAGATACGCAGTATTTT | CASSFLTGSNTDTQYF
- | - | TRBJ1-1 | TRBV7-6 | TGTGCCAGCAGCCCCAGGCAGGGGCGGGTGAACACTGAAGCTTTCTTT | CASSPRQGRVNTEAFF
- | TRBD1 | TRBJ2-4 | TRBV2 | TGTGCCAGCAGTGAAGAGGGGGCGGCCAAAAACATTCAGTACTTC | CASSEEGAAKNIQYF
- | - | TRBJ1-3 | TRBV2 | TGTGCCAGCAGTGTAGAGGGTAACACCATATATTTT | CASSVEGNTIYF
- | - | TRBJ2-6 | TRBV27 | TGTGCCAGCAGTTTAAGGCGGGGAAGTCCTGGGGCCAACGTCCTGACTTTC | CASSLRRGSPGANVLTF
once | - | TRBJ2-1 | TRBV20-1 | TGCAGTGCTAGAGACTATCCCGAGCAGTTCTTC | CSARDYPEQFF
- | - | TRBJ2-1 | TRBV9 | TGTGCCAGCAGCGTAGCTTCGGGACTCTACAATGAGCAGTTCTTC | CASSVASGLYNEQFF
- | - | TRBJ1-1 | TRBV5-8 | TGTGCCAGCAGCTTGGTTTACGGGGTTGGGACTGAAGCTTTCTTT | CASSLVYGVGTEAFF
- | - | TRBJ2-7 | TRBV9 | TGTGCCAGCAGCGTAGGTCCGGTCAGGTACGAGCAGTACTTC | CASSVGPVRYEQYF
- | - | TRBJ2-7 | TRBV6-1 | TGTGCCAGCAGCCTCCGGGTTTACGAGCAGTACTTC | CASSLRVYEQYF
- | - | TRBJ2-3 | TRBV9 | TGTGCCAGCAGCTTCAGGATGACAGATACGCAGTATTTT | CASSFRMTDTQYF
- | - | TRBJ2-1 | TRBV4-1 | TGCGCCAGCAGCCAAGTGCGAAATGAGCAGTTCTTC | CASSQVRNEQFF
- | - | TRBJ2-1 | TRBV11-3 | TGTGCCAGCAGCTCCCTACCCCCGACGGCGGACAACTACAATGAGCAGTTCTTC | CASSSLPPTADNYNEQFF
- | - | TRBJ2-2 | TRBV7-3 | TGTGCCAGCAGCTTAGCCAGTTACACCGGGGAGCTGTTTTTT | CASSLASYTGELFF
- | TRBD2 | TRBJ2-5 | TRBV28 | TGTGCCAGCAGTCTAGAGCGGGGCCTGGGGAAGACCCAGTACTTC | CASSLERGLGKTQYF
- | - | TRBJ2-7 | TRBV6-1 | TGTGCCAGCAGTGAAGCGACAGGAGACGGAAGGATCGAGCAGTACTTC | CASSEATGDGRIEQYF
- | - | TRBJ2-3 | TRBV9 | TGTGCCAGCAGCGTGGAAGGACTAAGCACAGATACGCAGTATTTT | CASSVEGLSTDTQYF
- | TRBD2 | TRBJ2-4 | TRBV2 | TGTGCCAGCAGTGAAGGGATGGCTAGCGGGGCGGGAGACATTCAGTACTTC | CASSEGMASGAGDIQYF
- | TRBD2 | TRBJ2-1 | TRBV5-6 | TGTGCCAGCAGCTTCGGAGCGGGAGGGCCAAATGAGCAGTTCTTC | CASSFGAGGPNEQFF
- | - | TRBJ1-2 | TRBV9 | TGTGCCAGCAGCGTAGCTACAGGGCGTTCTGGCTACACCTTC | CASSVATGRSGYTF
- | TRBD2 | TRBJ2-1 | TRBV5-5 | TGTGCCAGCAGCTTGGAAGGGACTAGCATCTCCTACAATGAGCAGTTCTTC | CASSLEGTSISYNEQFF
once | - | TRBJ1-3 | TRBV4-1 | TGCGCCAGCAGCCCAGACAGGCTCCTCTCTGGAAACACCATATATTTT | CASSPDRLLSGNTIYF
- | - | TRBJ2-2 | TRBV6-4 | TGTGCCAGCAGACAGGAGGGGAACACCGGGGAGCTGTTTTTT | CASRQEGNTGELFF
- | - | TRBJ1-6 | TRBV7-2 | TGTGCCAGCAGCTTAGCCGGGAGGAATTCACCCCTCCACTTT | CASSLAGRNSPLHF
- | - | TRBJ1-2 | TRBV2 | TGTGCCAGCAGTGAAGGGGGAGGGCGGGAGTTCTATGGCTACACCTTC | CASSEGGGREFYGYTF
- | - | TRBJ2-2 | TRBV5-6 | TGTGCCAGCAGTTCAGACTCAATTACCGGGGAGCTGTTTTTT | CASSSDSITGELFF
- | - | TRBJ2-7 | TRBV7-2 | TGTGCCAGCAGCCAGCGGGCGGGCTACGAGCAGTACTTC | CASSQRAGYEQYF
- | - | TRBJ1-2 | TRBV6-1 | TGTGCCAGCAGTGAAGCGTGGGCCAACTATGGCTACACCTTC | CASSEAWANYGYTF
- | - | TRBJ2-7 | TRBV7-9 | TGTGCCAGCAGCTTAGGGACAGAAATCTACGAGCAGTACTTC | CASSLGTEIYEQYF
- | - | TRBJ2-7 | TRBV7-6 | TGTGCCAGCAGCTTAGAAGAGGGAAGTTACGAGCAGTACTTC | CASSLEEGSYEQYF
- | - | TRBJ2-1 | TRBV7-6 | TGTGCCAGCAGCTCGCCCGGGCAGGGGGGCAATGAGCAGTTCTTC | CASSSPGQGGNEQFF
- | - | TRBJ1-2 | TRBV28 | TGTGCCAGCACCCGAATTTCCGGGGGGCTAGGCTATGGCTACACCTTC | CASTRISGGLGYGYTF
- | - | TRBJ1-6 | TRBV5-1 | TGCGCCAGCAGCCCAGGTACCAGCTCCTATAATTCACCCCTCCACTTT | CASSPGTSSYNSPLHF
- | TRBD2 | TRBJ2-1 | TRBV25-1 | TGTGCCAGCAGTGAATTGAGGGCTAGCGGGAGCTCCTACAATGAGCAGTTCTTC | CASSELRASGSSYNEQFF
- | TRBD1 | TRBJ2-7 | TRBV27 | TGTGCCAGCAGTTCCTTGGACAGGGAAAAGACGTCCGAGCAGTACTTC | CASSSLDREKTSEQYF
- | - | TRBJ2-7 | TRBV12-2 | TGTGCAAGTCGGGATATAGCGGGAGTCTCCTACGAGCAGTACTTC | CASRDIAGVSYEQYF
- | TRBD1 | TRBJ1-2 | TRBV28 | TGTGCCAGCAGTATACCGACAGGGGTATCTAACTATGGCTACACCTTC | CASSIPTGVSNYGYTF
- | TRBD1 | TRBJ2-2 | TRBV2 | TGTGCCAGCAGTGAACGGACAGGGGGCTGGAGGACCGGGGAGCTGTTTTTT | CASSERTGGWRTGELFF
- | TRBD1 | TRBJ1-2 | TRBV4-3 | TGCGCCAGCAGCCAAGAACAGGGGAGCTATGGCTACACCTTC | CASSQEQGSYGYTF
- | - | TRBJ1-3 | TRBV7-6 | TGTGCCAGCAGCTTAGGGACCCAGGGGAACACCATATATTTT | CASSLGTQGNTIYF
- | TRBD2 | TRBJ2-3 | TRBV18 | TGTGCCAGCTCACCAGAGCGGGGTAGCACAGATACGCAGTATTTT | CASSPERGSTDTQYF
- | TRBD2 | TRBJ2-3 | TRBV28 | TGTGCCAGCCTCTCCGGGACTAGCGGCACAGATACGCAGTATTTT | CASLSGTSGTDTQYF
- | - | TRBJ1-3 | TRBV6-1 | TGTGCCAGCAGTGAAGCCCTCGAGTCCTCTGGAAACACCATATATTTT | CASSEALESSGNTIYF
- | - | TRBJ2-3 | TRBV9 | TGTGCCAGCAGCGTAGCTTACGGGGGACAGTCCACAGATACGCAGTATTTT | CASSVAYGGQSTDTQYF
- | - | TRBJ2-7 | TRBV28 | TGTGCCAGCAGTTTAACTAGTACTTTCCCCTACGAGCAGTACTTC | CASSLTSTFPYEQYF
- | TRBD2 | TRBJ2-7 | TRBV10-2 | TGCGCCAGCGCGGGAGGGGTCTACGAGCAGTACTTC | CASAGGVYEQYF
once | TRBD1 | TRBJ2-7 | TRBV23-1 | TGCGCCAGCAGTCAAAGGACAGGGAATCAGATCTTCTCCTACGAGCAGTACTTC | CASSQRTGNQIFSYEQYF
- | - | TRBJ2-1 | TRBV11-1 | TGTGCCAGCAGCGCGCTCCGGGGCAATGAGCAGTTCTTC | CASSALRGNEQFF
- | TRBD1 | TRBJ1-3 | TRBV6-6 | TGTGCCAGCAGTTACTCTCAGGGGGCGCGTGGAAACACCATATATTTT | CASSYSQGARGNTIYF
- | - | TRBJ2-3 | TRBV5-1 | TGCGCCAGCAGCTCCCTCTTGGCTGCAACAGATACGCAGTATTTT | CASSSLLAATDTQYF
- | - | TRBJ2-6 | TRBV19 | TGTGCCAGTAGTACAGGGAAAGGTGGGGCCAACGTCCTGACTTTC | CASSTGKGGANVLTF